This is a list of T cell receptor beta chains from one sample in a study of T cell responses to AZD1222 COVID-19 vaccine. The protocol was immunoSEQ multiplex PCR, while the TCRdb copy is restricted to in-frame clones and leaves out a portion. Among fewer than 200,000 clones, approximately 92% were seen once, and the ten largest hold about 9.4%. Sequenced material: peripheral blood, taken on day 0 of AZD1222 vaccination. The origin of the receptors is an adult in good health. The CDR3 runs from the conserved cysteine through the conserved F or W. D genes are given only for firm matches. Only part of the rows carry a size: once, few, many, or a class if the clone is expanded.

>TRBJ1-4|13|TRBV10-2|NA|NA
TGCGCCAGCAGTTGGGGGATAAATGAAAAACTGTTTTTT
CASSWGINEKLFF
>TRBJ1-5|15|TRBV18|NA|NA
TGTGCCAGCTCCCCGGGGGTGGGAGGCAATCAGCCCCAGCATTTT
CASSPGVGGNQPQHF
>TRBJ1-1|14|TRBV7-8|NA|once
TGTGCCAGCAGCTTAAGGGGGTTGAACACTGAAGCTTTCTTT
CASSLRGLNTEAFF
>TRBJ2-4|14|TRBV5-1|TRBD1|NA
TGCGCCAGCAGCTCCGGGACAGGGAGGGACATTCAGTACTTC
CASSSGTGRDIQYF
>TRBJ1-1|13|TRBV7-6|NA|NA
TGTGCCAGCAGCTCCCCCGGGGGCACTGAAGCTTTCTTT
CASSSPGGTEAFF
>TRBJ1-2|16|TRBV5-6|NA|NA
TGTGCCAGCAGCACCCCGCGCGGCAGGGCGAAATCGGGCTACACCTTC
CASSTPRGRAKSGYTF
>TRBJ2-2|18|TRBV7-6|NA|NA
TGTGCCAGCAGCTTAGTCATGGCGGGCGGAACGAACACCGGGGAGCTGTTTTTT
CASSLVMAGGTNTGELFF
>TRBJ2-7|13|TRBV27|NA|NA
TGTGCCAGCAGTTTAGCGGGACCCTACGAGCAGTACTTC
CASSLAGPYEQYF
>TRBJ1-1|13|TRBV7-9|NA|NA
TGTGCCAGCAGCTACGCGGGGAACACTGAAGCTTTCTTT
CASSYAGNTEAFF
>TRBJ1-1|15|TRBV7-2|NA|NA
TGTGCCAGCAACACCAGGGAGCTCATGAACACTGAAGCTTTCTTT
CASNTRELMNTEAFF
>TRBJ2-5|16|TRBV10-3|TRBD2|NA
TGTGCCATCAGGCCCTCGGGGGGGCTGAGCGGGGAGACCCAGTACTTC
CAIRPSGGLSGETQYF
>TRBJ2-5|11|TRBV30|NA|NA
TGTGCCTGGAGTGTCTGGGAGACCCAGTACTTC
CAWSVWETQYF
>TRBJ1-1|15|TRBV6-5|NA|few
TGTGCCAGCAGAGCTTACGGGACACACTACACTGAAGCTTTCTTT
CASRAYGTHYTEAFF
>TRBJ1-1|14|TRBV6-5|NA|NA
TGTGCCAGCAGTTACTCTGCCGGGGGAGGTGAAGCTTTCTTT
CASSYSAGGGEAFF
>TRBJ1-1|13|TRBV14|TRBD1|NA
TGTGCCAGCAGCCGGCAGACCGGGACAGTCGCTTTCTTT
CASSRQTGTVAFF
>TRBJ2-1|14|TRBV19|NA|NA
TGTGCCAGTAGTATAGGGGGTCTCCACAATGAGCAGTTCTTC
CASSIGGLHNEQFF
>TRBJ1-2|15|TRBV5-6|NA|NA
TGTGCCAGCAGCTTGGGGCACGGCAGGGCCGATGGCTACACCTTC
CASSLGHGRADGYTF
>TRBJ2-2|16|TRBV13|TRBD2|NA
TGTGCCAGCAGCTGGCCGACTAGCGGGAAGGCCGGGGAGCTGTTTTTT
CASSWPTSGKAGELFF
>TRBJ1-1|15|TRBV6-5|NA|NA
TGTGCCAGCAGTTACTCGATGGACAGAGGCGTTGAAGCTTTCTTT
CASSYSMDRGVEAFF
>TRBJ2-5|12|TRBV2|TRBD2|NA
TGTGCCCGGGGGGGACAACTGGGGACCCAGTACTTC
CARGGQLGTQYF
>TRBJ2-1|14|TRBV3-1/TRBV3-2|NA|NA
TGTGCCAGCAGCCAAGGGGAAGGTGGGGGTAAGATACTCTTC
CASSQGEGGGKILF
>TRBJ1-5|14|TRBV7-2|NA|NA
TGTGCCAGCAGCCTCGGGGGGCCCACTGGGCCCCAGCATTTT
CASSLGGPTGPQHF
>TRBJ1-3|15|TRBV9|NA|NA
TGTGCCAGCAGCTTGGTGTCAGACTCTGGAAACACCATATATTTT
CASSLVSDSGNTIYF
>TRBJ2-7|15|TRBV7-2|NA|NA
TGTGCCAGCAGCTTAGGTGCAGGGAAGAGTAACGAGCAGTACTTC
CASSLGAGKSNEQYF
>TRBJ1-1|13|TRBV18|NA|NA
TGTGCCAGCTCACCGTCCAGGGACACTGAAGCTTTCTTT
CASSPSRDTEAFF
>TRBJ1-2|14|TRBV7-2|NA|NA
TGTGCCAGCGAGGGGGGGCTACTCCGGGGTGGCTACACCTTC
CASEGGLLRGGYTF
>TRBJ2-3|15|TRBV9|NA|NA
TGTGCCAGCAGCCCTTGGGGGCGAGGCACAGATACGCAGTATTTT
CASSPWGRGTDTQYF
>TRBJ2-1|18|TRBV18|TRBD2|NA
TGTGCCAGCTCACCACCCGGCCGGGGGGGAAGCTCCTACAATGAGCAGTTCTTC
CASSPPGRGGSSYNEQFF
>TRBJ1-2|14|TRBV7-9|NA|once
TGTGCCAGCAGCCGAGGCGGCCAGAACTATGGCTACACCTTC
CASSRGGQNYGYTF
>TRBJ1-1|13|TRBV10-2|NA|NA
TGCGCCAGCAGTTTCGTCGGGGGCACTGAAGCTTTCTTT
CASSFVGGTEAFF
>TRBJ2-7|14|TRBV21-1|NA|few
TGTGCCAGCAGCACGAGGGGGGAGGGCTACGAGCAGTACTTC
CASSTRGEGYEQYF
>TRBJ1-2|14|TRBV7-8|TRBD1|NA
TGTGCCAGCAGGCCACAGGGGGCAGGGTATGGCTACACCTTC
CASRPQGAGYGYTF
>TRBJ1-2|16|TRBV7-2|TRBD1|NA
TGTGCCAGCAGCTTAGACCCAGGGGGTACTAACTATGGCTACACCTTC
CASSLDPGGTNYGYTF
>TRBJ1-1|15|TRBV28|TRBD1|NA
TGTGCCAGCAGTTCCCCCGACAGGGTTGGCACTGAAGCTTTCTTT
CASSSPDRVGTEAFF
>TRBJ1-1|18|TRBV6-1|NA|NA
TGTGCCAGCAGTGAACCAAGCTACGTACACGATTCGGGCACTGAAGCTTTCTTT
CASSEPSYVHDSGTEAFF
>TRBJ2-2|15|TRBV10-3|NA|NA
TGTGCCATCAGTGAGACAATAGCCCCCACCGGGGAGCTGTTTTTT
CAISETIAPTGELFF
>TRBJ1-2|15|TRBV28|NA|NA
TGTGCCACCAAAGAGAGACAGGCCGCCCCTATAGGCTACACCTTC
CATKERQAAPIGYTF
>TRBJ2-1|14|TRBV10-2|TRBD2|NA
TGCGCCAGCAGTCCAGCGGGAGGGCCGAATGAGCAGTTCTTC
CASSPAGGPNEQFF
>TRBJ1-2|12|TRBV5-4|TRBD1|NA
TGTGCCAGCAGCTCCGCGGGGCAGGGGGACACCTTC
CASSSAGQGDTF
>TRBJ1-6|16|TRBV2|NA|NA
TGTGCCAGCAGTGAAGCGCAGCCAGGGACCAATTCACCCCTCCACTTT
CASSEAQPGTNSPLHF
>TRBJ1-5|13|TRBV4-1|NA|NA
TGCGCCAGCAGCCAAGGCAGTCCCCGGCCCCAGCATTTT
CASSQGSPRPQHF
>TRBJ2-1|17|TRBV7-9|NA|once
TGTGCCAGCAGCTTGCCCATGAGGTTACGCCCCTACAATGAGCAGTTCTTC
CASSLPMRLRPYNEQFF
>TRBJ1-1|12|TRBV7-9|NA|NA
TGTGCCAGCAGCGAGGGTGGGACTGAAGCTTTCTTT
CASSEGGTEAFF
>TRBJ1-5|17|TRBV7-9|TRBD1|NA
TGTGCCAGCAGCTCGGACAGGGGGAGGTCATCTGATCAGCCCCAGCATTTT
CASSSDRGRSSDQPQHF
>TRBJ1-2|14|TRBV27|NA|NA
TGTGCCAGCAGTTTGCAGGGCTCGAACTATGGCTACACCTTC
CASSLQGSNYGYTF
>TRBJ2-7|12|TRBV19|NA|NA
TGTGCCAGTAGTACGGGAACCTACGAGCAGTACTTC
CASSTGTYEQYF
>TRBJ1-2|12|TRBV2|NA|NA
TGTGCCAGCGACCAGGAAAACTATGGCTACACCTTC
CASDQENYGYTF
>TRBJ1-5|15|TRBV19|NA|NA
TGTGCCAGTAGTATAAAAGGAGGGTGGCATCAGCCCCAGCATTTT
CASSIKGGWHQPQHF
>TRBJ1-1|13|TRBV30|NA|NA
TGTGCCTGGAGTCGGGGAGACTGGACTGAAGCTTTCTTT
CAWSRGDWTEAFF
>TRBJ2-1|19|TRBV27|TRBD2|NA
TGTGCCAGTCGTCCGGGACTAGCGGGAGAGTGGAGCTCCTACAATGAGCAGTTCTTC
CASRPGLAGEWSSYNEQFF
>TRBJ2-3|16|TRBV6-6|NA|once
TGTGCCAGCAACCCTCAGGGGCTAGCGGTCGCATCTACGCAGTATTTT
CASNPQGLAVASTQYF
>TRBJ2-2|15|TRBV19|TRBD1|NA
TGTGCCAGTACCCCAGGGGACAGAGTCACCGGGGAGCTGTTTTTT
CASTPGDRVTGELFF